A single sample is the source of the 3 T cell receptor beta chains below, sequenced in a study of CXCR3-negative and CXCR3-positive naive CD8 T cells. All TRB cDNA libraries came from 5' RACE performed with UMI labels. TCRdb reprocessed the 5' RACE reads, with one entry per CDR3 protein and no DNA. In all, the sample yields 130,000 or so distinct CDR3 sequences. The material sequenced was naive CXCR3- CD8+ T cells from blood. Subset given: CD45RO-CCR7+CD27+CD95- naive CD8+ T cells lacking CXCR3 (TNR3-). The receptor source for this set is a human donor in good health. Some clones in this sample may be carry-over from other donors' samples.

The chain uses TRBV27 and TRBJ2-5. From germline, CDR1 is MNHEY and CDR2 SMNVEV (reference sequence). This CDR3 has 14 amino acids. The CDR3: CATKVSGLQETQYF.

The rearrangement uses TRBV7-8 and TRBJ2-7. The germline CDR1 and CDR2 sequences are SGHVS and FQNEAQ. CDR3 length: 14 amino acids. CDR3 sequence: CASSVLVDSYEQYF. Drawing the rest from reference TRBV7-8 and TRBJ2-7, the complete variable domain is GAGVSQSPRYKVAKRGQDVALRCDPISGHVSLFWYQQALGQGPEFLTYFQNEAQLDKSGLPSDRFFAERPEGSVSTLKIQRTQQEDSAVYLCASSVLVDSYEQYFGPGTRLTVT.

The rearrangement joins TRBV29-1 to TRBJ2-7; the D gene TCRdb calls, TRBD1, cannot be checked with no DNA. Germline V gives CDR1 SQVTM, CDR2 ANQGSEA. The CDR3 sequence is 14 residues long. Here the CDR3 reads CSAYRDSGAHEQYF.